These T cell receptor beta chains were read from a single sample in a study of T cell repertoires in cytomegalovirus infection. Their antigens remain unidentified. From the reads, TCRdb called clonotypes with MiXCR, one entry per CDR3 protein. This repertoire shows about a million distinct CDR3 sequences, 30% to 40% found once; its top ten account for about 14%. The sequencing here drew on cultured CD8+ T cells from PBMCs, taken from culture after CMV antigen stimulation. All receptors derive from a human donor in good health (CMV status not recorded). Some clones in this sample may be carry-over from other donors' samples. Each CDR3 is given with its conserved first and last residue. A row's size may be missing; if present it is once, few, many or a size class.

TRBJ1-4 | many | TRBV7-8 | CASSVDKGYNEKLFF
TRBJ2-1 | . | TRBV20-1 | CSAGSMDYNEQFF
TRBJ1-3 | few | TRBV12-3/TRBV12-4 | CASSLGVDSGNTIYF
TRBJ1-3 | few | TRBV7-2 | CASRSGTGTGNTIYF
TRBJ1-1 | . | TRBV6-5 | CASSYSPGMNTEAFF
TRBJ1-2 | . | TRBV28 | CASRKQGTFGGYTF
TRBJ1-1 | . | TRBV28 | CASSSSGRNTEAFF
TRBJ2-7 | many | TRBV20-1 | CSARDRSAGVTYEQYF
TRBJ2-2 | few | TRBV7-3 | CASSLLESAGELFF
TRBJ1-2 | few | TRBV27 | CASSLSVGFHGYTF
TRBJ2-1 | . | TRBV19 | CASLETASVNEQFF
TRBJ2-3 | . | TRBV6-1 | CASSPDKHTDTQYF
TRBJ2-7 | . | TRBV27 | CASSLTDNYEQYF
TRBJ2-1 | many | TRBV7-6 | CASSLGTSGGYNEQFF
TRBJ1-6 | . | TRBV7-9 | CASSLSQDHSPLHF
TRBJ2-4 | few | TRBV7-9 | CASSHLEAGAKNIQYF
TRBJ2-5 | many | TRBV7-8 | CASSLRAGFQETQYF
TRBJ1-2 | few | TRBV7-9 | CASSLILTGRYGYTF
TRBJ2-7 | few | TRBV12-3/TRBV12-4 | CASSQALGGQGHYEQYF
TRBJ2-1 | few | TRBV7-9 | CASSPRDKFYNEQFF
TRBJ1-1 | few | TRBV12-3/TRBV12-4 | CASGRQAGEAFF
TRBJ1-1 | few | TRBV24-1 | CATSDFMGREGAFF
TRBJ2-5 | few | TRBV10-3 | CAISLRLAGGPEATQYF
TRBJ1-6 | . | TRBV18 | CASSRTGGLNSPLHF
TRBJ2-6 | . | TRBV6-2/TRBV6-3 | CASSYGQGTSGANVLTF
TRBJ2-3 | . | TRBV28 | CASSLSPLGGGPSTDTQYF
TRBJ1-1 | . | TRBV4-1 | CASSQERVGPEAFF
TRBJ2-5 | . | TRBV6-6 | CASSYRAAQETQYF
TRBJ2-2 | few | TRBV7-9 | CASTFFMQGRTGELFF
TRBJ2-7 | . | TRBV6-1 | CASSPGQDLTKLYEQYF
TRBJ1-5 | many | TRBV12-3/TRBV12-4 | CASSLAGLDQPQHF
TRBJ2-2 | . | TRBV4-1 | CASSQGTGGATAGELFF
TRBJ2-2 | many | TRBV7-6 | CASSPWPGEAGELFF
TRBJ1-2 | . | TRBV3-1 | CASSQETPRRANYGYTF
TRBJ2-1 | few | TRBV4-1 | CASSQDQEGLAGNNEQFF
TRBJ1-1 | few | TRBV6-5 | CASSPTRAMNTEAFF
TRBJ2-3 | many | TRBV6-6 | CASSYSIRTSGAVISTDTQYF
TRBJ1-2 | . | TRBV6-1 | CASSEVAGYNYGYTF
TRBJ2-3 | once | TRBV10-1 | CASSDSLDTQYF
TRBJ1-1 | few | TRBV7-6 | CASSSTRGTGEAFF
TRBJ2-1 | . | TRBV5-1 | CASSLNGGGEYNEQFF
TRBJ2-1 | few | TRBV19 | CASSIGAGVEQFF
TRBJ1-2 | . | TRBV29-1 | CSVEDQREDYGYTF
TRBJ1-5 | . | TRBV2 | CASSEGTWDPDQPQHF